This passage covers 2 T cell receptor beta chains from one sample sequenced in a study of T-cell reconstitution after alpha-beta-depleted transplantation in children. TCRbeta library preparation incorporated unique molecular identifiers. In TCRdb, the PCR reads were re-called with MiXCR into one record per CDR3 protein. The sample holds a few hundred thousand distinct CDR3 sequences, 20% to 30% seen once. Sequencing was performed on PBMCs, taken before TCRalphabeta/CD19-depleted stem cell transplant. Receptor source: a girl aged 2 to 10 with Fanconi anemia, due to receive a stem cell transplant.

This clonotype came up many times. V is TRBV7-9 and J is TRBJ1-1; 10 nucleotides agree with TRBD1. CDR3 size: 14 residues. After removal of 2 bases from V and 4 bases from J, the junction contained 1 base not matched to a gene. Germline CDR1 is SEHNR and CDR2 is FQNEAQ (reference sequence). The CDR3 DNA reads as TGTGCCAGCAGCTTAAGGACAGGGGGCACTGAAGCTTTCTTT. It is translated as CASSLRTGGTEAFF.

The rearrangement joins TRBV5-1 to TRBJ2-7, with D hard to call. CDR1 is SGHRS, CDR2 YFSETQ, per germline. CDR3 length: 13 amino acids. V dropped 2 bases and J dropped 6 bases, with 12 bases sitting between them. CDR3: CASSLDPRGEQYF. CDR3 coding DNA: TGCGCCAGCAGCTTAGACCCTCGAGGCGAGCAGTACTTC. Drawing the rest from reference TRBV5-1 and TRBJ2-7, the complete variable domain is KAGVTQTPRYLIKTRGQQVTLSCSPISGHRSVSWYQQTPGQGLQFLFEYFSETQRNKGNFPGRFSGRQFSNSRSEMNVSTLELGDSALYLCASSLDPRGEQYFGPGTRLTVT.